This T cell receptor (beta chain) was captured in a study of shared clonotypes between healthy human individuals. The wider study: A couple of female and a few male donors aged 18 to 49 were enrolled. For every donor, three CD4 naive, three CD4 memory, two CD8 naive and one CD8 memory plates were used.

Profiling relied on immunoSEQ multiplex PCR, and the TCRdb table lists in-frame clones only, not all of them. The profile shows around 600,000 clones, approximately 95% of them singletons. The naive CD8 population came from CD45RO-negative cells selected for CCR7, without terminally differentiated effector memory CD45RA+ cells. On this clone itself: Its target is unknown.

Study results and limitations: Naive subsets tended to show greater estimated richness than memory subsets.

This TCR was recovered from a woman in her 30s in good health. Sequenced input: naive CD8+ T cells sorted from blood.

The CDR3 here is CASNGRQGLNEQYF. In DNA, the CDR3 is TGTGCCAGCAACGGACGACAGGGTCTCAACGAGCAGTACTTC. V and J are TRBV2 and TRBJ2-7; 7 positions match TRBD1. The germline V gene has CDR1 SNHLY and CDR2 FYNNEI. CDR3 length: 14 amino acids. J gave up 5 bases and V 7 bases, and 11 bases lay outside the gene matches. Looking up the rest from reference TRBV2 and TRBJ2-7 gives the full variable domain: EPEVTQTPSHQVTQMGQEVILRCVPISNHLYFYWYRQILGQKVEFLVSFYNNEISEKSEIFDDQFSVERPDGSNFTLKIRSTKLEDSAMYFCASNGRQGLNEQYFGPGTRLTVT.